This TCR beta chain was sequenced for a study of CD8 T cells in ankylosing spondylitis. The CDR3 runs 15 residues. Trimming cost V 6 bases and J 0 bases, with 15 bases left between them. Germline CDR1 reads DFQATT; CDR2 reads SNEGSKA (reference sequence). In TCRdb, the 5' RACE reads were re-called with MiXCR into one record per CDR3 protein. This sample has more than 600,000 distinct CDR3 sequences, with around 20% found just once. Comments on this clonotype: What it binds is unknown.

Regarding the study as a whole: What appeared characteristic of ankylosing spondylitis blood was a TCR beta motif of about eight highly homologous variants.

The sequenced sample was blood, either unsorted or a sorted T cell fraction (not recorded which). The gene calls are TRBV20-1 and TRBJ1-5; D may be TRBD1 (5 bases). The receptor was derived from a male donor with ankylosing spondylitis. Here the CDR3 reads CSANLEGTSNQPQHF. DNA for the CDR3: TGCAGTGCCAATCTCGAGGGGACTAGCAATCAGCCCCAGCATTTT.